This TCR beta chain was found in a study of blood T cell repertoires in COVID-19. About the study: From T cells, B-cell-depleted T cells, or PBMCs came the material, which was cDNA or gDNA.

Under the authors' procedure: Nucleated cell counts were estimated from reference gene primer amplification. TCRdb keeps only in-frame clones here, not all; method: immunoSEQ multiplex PCR. Clone size and V and J calls were adopted from that table, with D and trimming inferred from the DNA. The table has approximately 45,000 clones, around nine tenths seen once. This CDR3 spans 12 amino acids. The V gene end was trimmed by 6 bases and the J gene end by 9 bases; junction bases not matched to a gene: 8. Germline CDR1 reads MDHEN; CDR2 reads SYDVKM. The Seattle patients, enrolled during active infection, were followed longitudinally.

The rearrangement uses TRBV28 and TRBJ2-7; 7 bases line up with TRBD1. The TCR was taken from a man aged 40-55 years with COVID-19, enrolled during active disease. What was sequenced was peripheral blood. Here the CDR3 DNA reads TGTGCCAGCAGGTCCACAGGGGATGTGCAGTACTTC. Translation: CASRSTGDVQYF. The complete variable domain, with remaining parts taken from reference TRBV28 and TRBJ2-7, reads DVKVTQSSRYLVKRTGEKVFLECVQDMDHENMFWYRQDPGLGLRLIYFSYDVKMKEKGDIPEGYSVSREKKERFSLILESASTNQTSMYLCASRSTGDVQYFGPGTRLTVT.